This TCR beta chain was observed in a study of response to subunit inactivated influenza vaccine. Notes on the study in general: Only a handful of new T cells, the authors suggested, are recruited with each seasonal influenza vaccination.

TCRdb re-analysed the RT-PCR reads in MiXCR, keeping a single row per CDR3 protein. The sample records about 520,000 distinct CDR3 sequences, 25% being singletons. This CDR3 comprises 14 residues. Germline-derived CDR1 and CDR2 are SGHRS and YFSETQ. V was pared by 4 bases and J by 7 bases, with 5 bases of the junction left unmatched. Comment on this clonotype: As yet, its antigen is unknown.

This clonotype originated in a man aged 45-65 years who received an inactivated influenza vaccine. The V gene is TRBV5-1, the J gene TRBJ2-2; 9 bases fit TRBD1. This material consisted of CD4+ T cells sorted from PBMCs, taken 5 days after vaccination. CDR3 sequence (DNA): TGCGCCAGCAGCAGGGACAGGGAAGGCGGGGAGCTGTTTTTT. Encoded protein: CASSRDREGGELFF.